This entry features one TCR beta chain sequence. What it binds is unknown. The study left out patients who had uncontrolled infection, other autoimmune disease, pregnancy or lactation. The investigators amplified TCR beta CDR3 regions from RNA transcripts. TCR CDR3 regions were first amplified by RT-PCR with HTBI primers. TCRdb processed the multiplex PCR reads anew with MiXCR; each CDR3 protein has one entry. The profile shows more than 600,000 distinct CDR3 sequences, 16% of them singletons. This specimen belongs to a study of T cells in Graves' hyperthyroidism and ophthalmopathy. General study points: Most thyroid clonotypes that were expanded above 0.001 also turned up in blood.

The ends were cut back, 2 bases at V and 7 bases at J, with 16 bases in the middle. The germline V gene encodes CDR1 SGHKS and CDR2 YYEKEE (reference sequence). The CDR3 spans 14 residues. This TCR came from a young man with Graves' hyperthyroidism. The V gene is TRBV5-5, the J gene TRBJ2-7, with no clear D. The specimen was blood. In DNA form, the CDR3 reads TGTGCCAGCAGCTTCGCAGGTCCCACGCGGGAGCAGTACTTC. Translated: CASSFAGPTREQYF.